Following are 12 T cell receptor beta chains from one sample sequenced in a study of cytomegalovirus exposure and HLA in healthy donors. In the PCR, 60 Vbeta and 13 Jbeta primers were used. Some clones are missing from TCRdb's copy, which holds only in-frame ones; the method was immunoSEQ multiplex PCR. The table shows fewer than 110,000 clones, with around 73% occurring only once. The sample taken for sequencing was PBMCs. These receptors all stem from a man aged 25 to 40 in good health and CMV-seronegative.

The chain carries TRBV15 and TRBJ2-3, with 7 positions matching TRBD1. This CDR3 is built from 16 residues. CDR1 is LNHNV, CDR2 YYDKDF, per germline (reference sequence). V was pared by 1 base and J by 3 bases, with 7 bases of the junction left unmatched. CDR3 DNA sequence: TGTGCCACCAGCAGAGCTCGACAGGGTAGGACAGATACGCAGTATTTT. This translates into CATSRARQGRTDTQYF. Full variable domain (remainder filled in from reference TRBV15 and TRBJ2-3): DAMVIQNPRYQVTQFGKPVTLSCSQTLNHNVMYWYQQKSSQAPKLLFHYYDKDFNNEADTPDNFQSRRPNTSFCFLDIRSPGLGDTAMYLCATSRARQGRTDTQYFGPGTRLTVL.

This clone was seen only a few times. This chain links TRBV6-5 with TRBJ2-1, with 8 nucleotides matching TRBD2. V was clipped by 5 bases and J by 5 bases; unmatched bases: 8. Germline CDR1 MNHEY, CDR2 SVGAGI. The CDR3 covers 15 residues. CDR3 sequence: CASSRAGAGDNEQFF. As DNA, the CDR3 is TGTGCCAGCAGTCGAGCGGGAGCGGGGGACAATGAGCAGTTCTTC.

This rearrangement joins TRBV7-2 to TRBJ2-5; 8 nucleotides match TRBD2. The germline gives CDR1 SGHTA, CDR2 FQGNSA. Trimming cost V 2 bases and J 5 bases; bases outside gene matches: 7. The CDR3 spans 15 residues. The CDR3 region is CASSLFQGTRETQYF. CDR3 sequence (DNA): TGTGCCAGCAGCTTATTTCAGGGGACTAGGGAGACCCAGTACTTC. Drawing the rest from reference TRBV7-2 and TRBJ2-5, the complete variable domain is GAGVSQSPSNKVTEKGKDVELRCDPISGHTALYWYRQSLGQGLEFLIYFQGNSAPDKSGLPSDRFSAERTGGSVSTLTIQRTQQEDSAVYLCASSLFQGTRETQYFGPGTRLLVL.

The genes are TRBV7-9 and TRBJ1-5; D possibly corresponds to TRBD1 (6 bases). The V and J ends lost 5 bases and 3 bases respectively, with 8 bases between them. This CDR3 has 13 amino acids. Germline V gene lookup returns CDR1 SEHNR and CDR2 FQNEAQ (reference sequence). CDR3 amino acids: CASSRTVNQPQHF. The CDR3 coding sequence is TGTGCCAGCAGCAGGACAGTCAATCAGCCCCAGCATTTT.

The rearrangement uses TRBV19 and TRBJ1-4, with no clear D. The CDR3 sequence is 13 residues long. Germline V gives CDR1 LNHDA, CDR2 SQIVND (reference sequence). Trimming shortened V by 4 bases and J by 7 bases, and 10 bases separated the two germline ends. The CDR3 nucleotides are TGTGCCAGTAGTAGGGAGATGGGTGAAAAACTGTTTTTT. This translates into CASSREMGEKLFF.

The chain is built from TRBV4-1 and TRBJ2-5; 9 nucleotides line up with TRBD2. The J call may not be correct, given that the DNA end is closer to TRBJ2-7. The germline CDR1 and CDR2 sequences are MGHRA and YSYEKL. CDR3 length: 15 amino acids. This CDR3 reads CASSQSLAGTYEQYF. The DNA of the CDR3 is TGCGCCAGCAGCCAAAGTCTAGCGGGGACCTACGAGCAGTACTTC.

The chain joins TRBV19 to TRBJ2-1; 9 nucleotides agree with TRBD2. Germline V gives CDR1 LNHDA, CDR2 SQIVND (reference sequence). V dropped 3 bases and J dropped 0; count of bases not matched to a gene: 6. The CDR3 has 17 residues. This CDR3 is CASSIYSGRGSYNEQFF. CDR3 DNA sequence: TGTGCCAGTAGTATCTATAGCGGGAGAGGCTCCTACAATGAGCAGTTCTTC.

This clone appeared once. The CDR3 region is CATHASGQETQYF. CDR3 sequence (DNA): TGTGCCACCCACGCTAGCGGCCAAGAGACCCAGTACTTC. This chain joins TRBV6-1 and TRBJ2-5; 7 bases fit TRBD2. Germline V gene lookup returns CDR1 MNHNS and CDR2 SASEGT. J was trimmed by 1 base and V by 10 bases; bases with no gene match: 6. CDR3 length equals 13 residues.

This CDR3 reads CASRNKEETQYF. DNA of the CDR3: TGTGCCAGCAGAAACAAAGAAGAGACCCAGTACTTC. The chain uses TRBV25-1 and TRBJ2-5; unclear D gene. V dropped 6 bases and J dropped 3 bases, with 8 bases sitting between them. There are 12 residues in the CDR3. The V gene's germline CDR1 is MGHDK and CDR2 SYGVNS.

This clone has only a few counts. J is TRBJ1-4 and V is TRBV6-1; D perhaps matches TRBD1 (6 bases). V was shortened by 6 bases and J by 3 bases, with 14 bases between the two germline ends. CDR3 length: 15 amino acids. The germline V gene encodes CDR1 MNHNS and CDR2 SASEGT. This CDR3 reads CASRRRQVANEKLFF. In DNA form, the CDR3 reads TGTGCCAGCAGGAGAAGACAGGTTGCTAATGAAAAACTGTTTTTT.

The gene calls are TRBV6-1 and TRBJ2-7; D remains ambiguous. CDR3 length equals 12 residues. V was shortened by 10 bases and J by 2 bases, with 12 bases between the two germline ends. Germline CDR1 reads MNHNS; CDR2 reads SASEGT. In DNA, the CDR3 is TGTGCCATACTCGGCGGTGCCTACGAGCAGTACTTC. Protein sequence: CAILGGAYEQYF.

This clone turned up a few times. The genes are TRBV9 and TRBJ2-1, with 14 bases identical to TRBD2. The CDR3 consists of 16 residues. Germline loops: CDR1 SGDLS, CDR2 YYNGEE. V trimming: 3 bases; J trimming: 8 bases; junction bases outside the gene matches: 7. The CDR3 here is CASSGGGLAGGDEQFF. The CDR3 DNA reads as TGTGCCAGCAGCGGAGGCGGACTAGCGGGAGGCGATGAGCAGTTCTTC.